One and the same sample provided the 22 T cell receptor beta chains below, sequenced in a study of radiotherapy plus CTLA-4 blockade in lung cancer. Sequencing was performed with immunoSEQ multiplex PCR; in TCRdb, only in-frame clones are kept and a portion is missing. The profile covers about 95,000 clones, with 75% to 90% appearing a single time and nearly 3.5% taken by the ten largest. The sample consisted of peripheral blood, taken from a patient treated with radiotherapy plus ipilimumab. Receptor source: a human donor with non-small cell lung cancer who had a partial response to radiotherapy plus ipilimumab.

The chain combines TRBV28 with TRBJ1-2; no clear D. CDR3 length: 14 residues. The V end lost 2 bases, the J end lost 8 bases, and 15 bases lay between the germline ends. CDR1 and CDR2 (germline): MDHEN, SYDVKM. CDR3 in amino acids: CASSLAVHSMGYTF. In DNA form, the CDR3 reads TGTGCCAGCAGTTTAGCCGTACACAGTATGGGCTACACCTTC.

CDR3 in DNA: TGTGCCAGCAGTTCCCTAGCGGGAGGGTACCAAGAGACCCAGTACTTC. Encoded protein: CASSSLAGGYQETQYF. The chain combines TRBV27 with TRBJ2-5; 12 bases align to TRBD2. The V segment lost 4 bases and the J segment 0 bases; nucleotides outside the gene matches: 3. In germline, CDR1 is MNHEY, CDR2 SMNVEV (reference sequence). The CDR3 is 16 residues long.

The rearrangement joins TRBV7-7 to TRBJ1-1; D gene unclear. Trimming took 3 bases from V and 4 from J, leaving 9 bases between them. Per germline, CDR1 SSHAT and CDR2 FNYEAQ (reference sequence). This CDR3 is built from 13 residues. CDR3 sequence reads: CASSLEAGTEAFF. Here the CDR3 DNA reads TGTGCCAGCAGCTTGGAGGCTGGCACTGAAGCTTTCTTT.

This clone showed up just a few times. The chain uses TRBV4-1 and TRBJ2-6, with no clear D. With 1 base removed from V and 0 bases from J, the gap between germline ends came to 10 bases. The CDR3 totals 17 residues. Germline CDR1 MGHRA, CDR2 YSYEKL. The CDR3 DNA is TGCGCCAGCAGCCAAGTCGGTTCCCTCTCTGGGGCCAACGTCCTGACTTTC. It codes for CASSQVGSLSGANVLTF.

This clone was picked up a small number of times. The chain couples TRBV5-1 to TRBJ2-3; D call uncertain. V lost 0 bases to trimming and J lost 2 bases, with 10 bases between them. The CDR3 contains 15 residues. CDR1 is SGHRS, CDR2 YFSETQ, per germline. CDR3 loop: CASSLERGPTDTQYF. The CDR3 nucleotides read TGCGCCAGCAGCTTGGAACGCGGCCCCACAGATACGCAGTATTTT.

The V call is TRBV29-1, the J call TRBJ1-1; TRBD1 is a possible D gene (6 bases). V was clipped by 7 bases and J by 7 bases, with 13 bases between them. The CDR3 is 11 amino acids. The germline gives CDR1 SQVTM, CDR2 ANQGSEA. CDR3 sequence reads: CSGVGGGEAFF. The CDR3 coding sequence is TGCAGCGGTGTAGGGGGGGGTGAAGCTTTCTTT.

The V and J genes are TRBV18 and TRBJ2-2, with D possibly matching TRBD1 (5 bases). This CDR3 has 15 amino acids. V was pared by 6 bases and J by 4 bases, with 15 bases between. Per germline, CDR1 KGHSH and CDR2 LQKENI. The CDR3 DNA sequence: TGTGCCAGCTCCCTCCAGGGTTCCGGCACCGGGGAGCTGTTTTTT. This sequence encodes CASSLQGSGTGELFF.

This sequence joins TRBV9 and TRBJ2-7; a possible D gene is TRBD1 (6 bases). Germline V gene sequence: CDR1 SGDLS, CDR2 YYNGEE. The CDR3 sequence is 14 residues long. V was clipped by 4 bases and J by 2 bases, with 13 bases between them. CDR3: CASSPGTNPYEQYF. The CDR3 region has the DNA TGTGCCAGCAGCCCTGGGACAAATCCCTACGAGCAGTACTTC.

The CDR3 DNA follows: TGTGCCAGCAGCTTCGCTAGCGGAGCCCAAGAGACCCAGTACTTC. Residues: CASSFASGAQETQYF. The rearrangement joins TRBV5-4 to TRBJ2-5; 7 nucleotides line up with TRBD2. From germline, CDR1 is SGHNT and CDR2 YYREEE (reference sequence). Trimming removed 2 bases from V and 1 base from J; junction bases left unmatched: 5. This CDR3 is built from 15 residues.

The V gene is TRBV7-6, the J gene TRBJ1-1; no reliable D call. The CDR3 sequence is 15 residues long. V lost 6 bases and J lost 1, with 15 bases in between. In germline, CDR1 is SGHVS, CDR2 FNYEAQ. The CDR3 protein is CASSLGSAGNTEAFF. The DNA of the CDR3 is TGTGCCAGCAGTCTGGGCTCCGCAGGGAACACTGAAGCTTTCTTT. Together with reference TRBV7-6 and TRBJ1-1, the CDR3 gives the full variable domain: GAGVSQSPRYKVTKRGQDVALRCDPISGHVSLYWYRQALGQGPEFLTYFNYEAQQDKSGLPNDRFSAERPEGSISTLTIQRTEQRDSAMYRCASSLGSAGNTEAFFGQGTRLTVV.

J is TRBJ1-4 and V is TRBV27; D gene unclear. The CDR3 is 13 amino acids. V gave up 3 bases and J gave up 4 bases, with 6 bases separating them. CDR1 is MNHEY, CDR2 SMNVEV, per germline (reference sequence). CDR3 in amino acids: CASSLMSNEKLFF. CDR3 DNA: TGTGCCAGCAGTTTGATGAGTAATGAAAAACTGTTTTTT. The full variable domain, rest sourced from reference TRBV27 and TRBJ1-4, is EAQVTQNPRYLITVTGKKLTVTCSQNMNHEYMSWYRQDPGLGLRQIYYSMNVEVTDKGDVPEGYKVSRKEKRNFPLILESPSPNQTSLYFCASSLMSNEKLFFGSGTQLSVL.

This rearrangement joins TRBV10-3 to TRBJ2-7; tentatively, D is TRBD2 (5 bases). V lost 4 bases and J lost 4, with 14 bases in between. The CDR3 has 14 residues. In germline, CDR1 is ENHRY, CDR2 SYGVKD. The CDR3 here is CAISVTGRLYEQYF. DNA of the CDR3: TGTGCCATCAGTGTAACGGGAAGGCTATACGAGCAGTACTTC.

This sequence joins TRBV28 and TRBJ2-1, with D possibly matching TRBD2 (5 bases). The CDR3 totals 13 residues. Trimming took off 7 bases at V and 4 bases at J, with 11 bases between the two ends. Germline V gene sequence: CDR1 MDHEN, CDR2 SYDVKM. In DNA, the CDR3 is TGTGCCAGCATAGCGCTGCGATACAATGAGCAGTTCTTC. Its protein product is CASIALRYNEQFF.

This clone was seen once. The chain couples TRBV7-9 to TRBJ2-7; TRBD1 might be the D (5 bases). Trimming pared 1 base from V and 6 bases from J, leaving 13 bases between. The CDR3 spans 14 residues. Germline CDR1 is SEHNR and CDR2 is FQNEAQ (reference sequence). The CDR3 region has the DNA TGTGCCAGCAGCTTAGGGTCCCAGGGTTTCGAGCAGTACTTC. It yields the protein CASSLGSQGFEQYF.

The V gene is TRBV7-6, the J gene TRBJ2-7; TRBD2 aligns across 7 bases. This CDR3 has 16 amino acids. In germline, CDR1 is SGHVS, CDR2 FNYEAQ. V lost 0 bases and J lost 6; bases outside the gene matches: 11. The CDR3 sequence: CASSLATVTGGGEQYF. The DNA of the CDR3 is TGTGCCAGCAGCTTAGCGACGGTAACGGGAGGTGGCGAGCAGTACTTC.

The genes are TRBV19 and TRBJ1-5; 10 positions agree with TRBD1. With 3 bases clipped from V and 5 bases from J, the junction kept 13 bases outside the gene matches. The CDR3 has 18 residues. In germline, CDR1 is LNHDA, CDR2 SQIVND (reference sequence). The CDR3 is CASSIIWSTGGKHQPQHF. DNA for the CDR3: TGTGCCAGTAGTATTATTTGGTCGACAGGGGGCAAGCATCAGCCCCAGCATTTT.

J is TRBJ1-2 and V is TRBV7-2; 7 nucleotides agree with TRBD1. This CDR3 has 14 amino acids. J gave up 3 bases and V 4 bases, and 5 bases lay outside the gene matches. Germline CDR1 SGHTA, CDR2 FQGNSA. Written as DNA, the CDR3 is TGTGCCAGCAGCTCCAACAGGGGAGACTATGGCTACACCTTC. The encoded protein is CASSSNRGDYGYTF.

The chain uses TRBV10-2 and TRBJ2-3; tentative D call: TRBD2 (6 bases). V lost 6 bases and J 5 bases, leaving 12 bases between the germline ends. The germline V gene has CDR1 WSHSY and CDR2 SAAADI. The CDR3 is 13 amino acids. The CDR3: CASRVTSGDTQYF. In DNA, the CDR3 is TGCGCCAGCAGGGTGACTAGTGGAGATACGCAGTATTTT.

The rearrangement uses TRBV5-1 and TRBJ2-1, with a weak D call TRBD1 (5 bases). With 3 bases removed from V and 2 bases from J, the gap between germline ends came to 12 bases. There are 15 residues in the CDR3. The germline CDR1 and CDR2 sequences are SGHRS and YFSETQ. The CDR3 DNA sequence: TGCGCCAGCAGCTACTCAGGGTCAGCCTACAATGAGCAGTTCTTC. It yields the protein CASSYSGSAYNEQFF.

The V gene is TRBV18, the J gene TRBJ1-2; a possible D gene is TRBD1 (5 bases). Per germline, CDR1 KGHSH and CDR2 LQKENI. Trimming took 0 bases from V and 7 from J, leaving 15 bases between them. The CDR3 covers 15 residues. This CDR3 is CASSPPKFGGVGYTF. The CDR3, as DNA: TGTGCCAGCTCACCACCGAAATTCGGGGGGGTTGGCTACACCTTC. The full variable domain, in which reference TRBV18 and TRBJ1-2 provide the parts outside the CDR3, is NAGVMQNPRHLVRRRGQEARLRCSPMKGHSHVYWYRQLPEEGLKFMVYLQKENIIDESGMPKERFSAEFPKEGPSILRIQQVVRGDSAAYFCASSPPKFGGVGYTFGSGTRLTVV.

The chain has TRBV5-4 and TRBJ2-1; 7 bases map to TRBD1. CDR1 is SGHNT, CDR2 YYREEE, per germline (reference sequence). The CDR3 has 16 amino acids. The junction had 7 bases not matched to a gene; V was cut back by 4 bases and J by 0 bases. This CDR3 reads CASSPTGMSSYNEQFF. The CDR3 DNA is TGTGCCAGCAGCCCGACAGGGATGAGCTCCTACAATGAGCAGTTCTTC.

The chain uses TRBV7-2 and TRBJ1-5, with 7 bases identical to TRBD1. Germline CDR1 and CDR2: SGHTA and FQGNSA. This CDR3 contains 15 residues. V was pared by 1 base and J by 3 bases, with 3 bases of the junction left unmatched. The CDR3 spells CASSLETGFNQPQHF. DNA for the CDR3: TGTGCCAGCAGCTTAGAGACAGGGTTCAATCAGCCCCAGCATTTT.